This T cell receptor (beta chain) came from a study of identical twins. Study observations and caveats: Cord blood's abundant beta clonotypes had fewer insertions, unlike memory repertoires.

Germline lookup yields CDR1 SGHTA and CDR2 FQGTGA. J lost 5 bases, V lost 5 bases, and 7 bases had no gene match. CDR3 length: 15 residues. As for this clonotype: Its antigen is unidentified.

MiXCR, run by TCRdb on the 5' RACE reads, gives a single entry per CDR3 protein. In the table there are nearly 900,000 distinct CDR3 sequences, more than 9% of which are singletons. These data were likewise used in another study, on yellow fever vaccine responses in identical twins.

The chain is built from TRBV7-3 and TRBJ2-3; 10 bases line up with TRBD2. The receptor comes from a woman between 18 and 29 years old in good health. The sequenced sample was PBMCs. In DNA, the CDR3 is TGTGCCAGCAGCAAAGGACTAGCGGCAGTAGATACGCAGTATTTT. It specifies CASSKGLAAVDTQYF.